The 28 T cell receptor beta chains given below trace back to one sample, sequenced in a study of tumor-infiltrating lymphocytes in localized non-small cell lung cancer. Only in-frame clones appear in the TCRdb table, and some are missing; sequencing was by immunoSEQ multiplex PCR. The sample shows just under 10,000 clones, roughly three quarters of them seen only once. Source material: lung tumor tissue. The receptors were sampled from a human donor with non-small cell lung cancer.

This clone was counted between two and nine times. V and J are TRBV7-8 and TRBJ2-3; maybe TRBD2 (6 bases). V lost 1 base and J lost 8, with 19 bases in between. This CDR3 region has 16 residues. The germline V gene has CDR1 SGHVS and CDR2 FQNEAQ. CDR3 amino acids: CASSLVVAGPRVTQYF. The CDR3 DNA sequence: TGTGCCAGCAGCTTAGTAGTTGCGGGGCCCCGAGTTACGCAGTATTTT.

This clone was recorded a few times. CDR3 sequence: CASSQDRGAEQFF. Written as DNA, the CDR3 is TGTGCCAGCAGCCAAGACAGGGGGGCTGAGCAGTTCTTC. The J gene is TRBJ2-1, the V gene TRBV28; 9 bases agree with TRBD1. The CDR3 extends over 13 amino acids. In germline, CDR1 is MDHEN, CDR2 SYDVKM. V lost 6 bases and J lost 9; bases outside the gene matches: 6.

This clone was picked up a small number of times. The chain is built from TRBV2 and TRBJ2-5; TRBD2 agrees at 11 bases. CDR3 length equals 15 residues. Germline values: CDR1 SNHLY, CDR2 FYNNEI. Unmatched junction bases numbered 7, after V lost 5 bases and J lost 5 bases. The CDR3 DNA reads as TGTGCCAGCAGTTTCGCTAGCGGGGGGTGGGAGACCCAGTACTTC. Its translation is CASSFASGGWETQYF. The whole variable domain, remainder taken from reference TRBV2 and TRBJ2-5, is EPEVTQTPSHQVTQMGQEVILRCVPISNHLYFYWYRQILGQKVEFLVSFYNNEISEKSEIFDDQFSVERPDGSNFTLKIRSTKLEDSAMYFCASSFASGGWETQYFGPGTRLLVL.

The genes are TRBV6-6 and TRBJ1-5; D not resolved. The CDR3 is 14 amino acids. The germline V gene has CDR1 MNHNY and CDR2 SVGAGI (reference sequence). V was pared by 3 bases and J by 2 bases, with 8 bases between. The CDR3: CASSYGIGNQPQHF. The CDR3 DNA sequence: TGTGCCAGCAGTTATGGCATAGGCAATCAGCCCCAGCATTTT.

V is TRBV5-1 and J is TRBJ1-1; the match to TRBD1 covers 8 bases. CDR1 and CDR2 from the germline V gene are SGHRS and YFSETQ. V dropped 0 bases and J dropped 7; count of bases not matched to a gene: 5. The CDR3 has 14 amino acids. This CDR3 is CASSLGTGRNEAFF. CDR3 nucleotide sequence: TGCGCCAGCAGCTTGGGGACAGGGAGAAATGAAGCTTTCTTT.

This chain joins TRBV4-1 and TRBJ2-5; D is ambiguous. V lost 2 bases, J lost 1 base, and 8 bases lay in between. CDR1 is MGHRA and CDR2 is YSYEKL in the germline V gene. This CDR3 has 14 residues. This chain's CDR3 is CASSQRHLQETQYF. In DNA, the CDR3 is TGCGCCAGCAGCCAACGACACCTCCAAGAGACCCAGTACTTC.

This rearrangement joins TRBV5-1 to TRBJ1-5; unclear D gene. There are 13 residues in the CDR3. V was cut by 7 bases and J by 6 bases, with 14 bases left in between. Per the germline V gene, CDR1 is SGHRS and CDR2 is YFSETQ. The CDR3 bases are TGCGCCAGCCGACCGTTTCCCAGTCAGCCCCAGCATTTT. Protein: CASRPFPSQPQHF.

The V gene is TRBV9, the J gene TRBJ1-1, with D hard to call. V was cut by 0 bases and J by 0 bases, with 9 bases left in between. The CDR3 is made up of 15 amino acids. Germline-derived CDR1 and CDR2 are SGDLS and YYNGEE. DNA for the CDR3: TGTGCCAGCAGCGTAGGGCAGACAATGAACACTGAAGCTTTCTTT. The encoded protein is CASSVGQTMNTEAFF.

CDR3 DNA sequence: TGTGCCAGCACTCCCAAAGGGGTGGGCTACGAGCAGTACTTC. It encodes CASTPKGVGYEQYF. This chain joins TRBV25-1 and TRBJ2-7, with a possible D match to TRBD1 (5 bases). Trimming took off 7 bases at V and 3 bases at J, with 16 bases between the two ends. In germline, CDR1 is MGHDK, CDR2 SYGVNS. The CDR3 spans 14 residues.

The chain carries TRBV7-9 and TRBJ1-1; maybe TRBD1 (5 bases). The germline V and J ends were trimmed by 4 bases and 8 bases, with 14 bases remaining between them. The CDR3 has 13 amino acids. Looked up from germline, CDR1 is SEHNR and CDR2 is FQNEAQ (reference sequence). The CDR3 is CASSSRGDGEAFF. CDR3 bases: TGTGCCAGCAGCTCGCGTGGGGACGGCGAAGCTTTCTTT.

V usage is TRBV19 and J usage is TRBJ1-2, with D maybe TRBD1 (5 bases). Germline lookup yields CDR1 LNHDA and CDR2 SQIVND (reference sequence). The V and J ends lost 7 bases and 8 bases respectively, with 8 bases between them. The CDR3 extends over 10 amino acids. In DNA form, the CDR3 reads TGTGCCAGTAAAGGGGCGGGCTACACCTTC. Translated, it gives CASKGAGYTF. The whole variable domain, filled in from reference TRBV19 and TRBJ1-2, reads DGGITQSPKYLFRKEGQNVTLSCEQNLNHDAMYWYRQDPGQGLRLIYYSQIVNDFQKGDIAEGYSVSREKKESFPLTVTSAQKNPTAFYLCASKGAGYTFGSGTRLTVV.

The V and J genes are TRBV7-9 and TRBJ2-1, with D possibly being TRBD1 (5 bases). V was pared by 7 bases and J by 9 bases, with 16 bases between. The CDR3 has 13 amino acids. Germline V gives CDR1 SEHNR, CDR2 FQNEAQ (reference sequence). This CDR3 is CASNDLQGPEQFF. The CDR3 coding sequence is TGTGCCAGCAACGATCTTCAGGGTCCTGAGCAGTTCTTC.

The chain employs TRBV11-3 and TRBJ2-7, with D perhaps matching TRBD2 (6 bases). Trimming removed 1 base at V and 4 bases at J, with 8 bases between. Per the germline V gene, CDR1 is SGHNT and CDR2 is YENEEA. The CDR3 covers 13 residues. The CDR3 sequence: CASSLGGEYEQYF. CDR3 coding DNA: TGTGCCAGCAGCTTAGGGGGGGAGTACGAGCAGTACTTC.

The J gene is TRBJ2-6, the V gene TRBV19; D is perhaps TRBD2 (5 bases). V was trimmed by 5 bases and J by 2 bases, leaving 7 bases between them. The CDR3 is 14 residues long. Germline assignment: CDR1 LNHDA and CDR2 SQIVND (reference sequence). The CDR3 DNA reads as TGTGCCAGTAGTCCGGGAACTGGGGCCAACGTCCTGACTTTC. Translating it yields CASSPGTGANVLTF.

The rearrangement uses TRBV5-1 and TRBJ2-7, with TRBD2 matching 14 bases. Unmatched junction bases numbered 4, after V lost 2 bases and J lost 0 bases. Germline assignment: CDR1 SGHRS and CDR2 YFSETQ. This CDR3 contains 17 residues. The CDR3 reads CASSFRTSGGTSYEQYF. DNA of the CDR3: TGCGCCAGCAGCTTTAGGACTAGCGGGGGGACCTCCTACGAGCAGTACTTC.

This clone was detected a few times. This chain uses TRBV19 with TRBJ1-3; D unresolved. Trimming took 5 bases from V and 1 from J, leaving 15 bases between them. CDR3 length: 16 residues. CDR1 and CDR2 (germline): LNHDA, SQIVND (reference sequence). Here the CDR3 reads CASSAPRNVSGNTIYF. The DNA for the CDR3 is TGTGCCAGTAGTGCGCCGCGGAATGTGTCTGGAAACACCATATATTTT.

This clone has just a few counts. The J gene is TRBJ1-1, the V gene TRBV18, with D perhaps TRBD1 (6 bases). The CDR3 consists of 13 residues. Germline loops: CDR1 KGHSH, CDR2 LQKENI. V was cut by 10 bases and J by 0 bases, with 12 bases left in between. CDR3 coding DNA: TGTGCCACAGCGGGACATTTGAACACTGAAGCTTTCTTT. This gives the protein CATAGHLNTEAFF.

This clone was seen a single time. This chain's CDR3 is CASSPTGNEQYF. The DNA for the CDR3 is TGTGCCAGCAGCCCGACAGGGAACGAGCAGTACTTC. The rearrangement uses TRBV7-2 and TRBJ2-7, with 7 positions matching TRBD1. The V segment lost 5 bases and the J segment 5 bases; nucleotides outside the gene matches: 3. Germline values: CDR1 SGHTA, CDR2 FQGNSA. This CDR3 is 12 amino acids long.

The genes are TRBV5-1 and TRBJ1-1; TRBD1 is a possible D gene (6 bases). Germline CDR1 is SGHRS and CDR2 is YFSETQ. Trimming shortened V by 3 bases and J by 1 base, and 10 bases separated the two germline ends. This CDR3 is built from 14 residues. The CDR3 spells CASSSRTANTEAFF. In nucleotides, the CDR3 is TGCGCCAGCAGCTCACGGACAGCGAACACTGAAGCTTTCTTT.

V gene TRBV4-1 combines with J gene TRBJ1-2, with D perhaps matching TRBD1 (5 bases). CDR3 length: 15 residues. Germline V gene sequence: CDR1 MGHRA, CDR2 YSYEKL. V lost 3 bases, J lost 4 bases, and 15 bases lay in between. The CDR3 is CASSQLRGLLYGYTF. CDR3 nucleotide sequence: TGCGCCAGCAGCCAGCTCCGGGGACTCCTCTATGGCTACACCTTC.

The chain employs TRBV7-2 and TRBJ1-2, with 7 bases that match TRBD1. The CDR3 length is 14 residues. V was clipped by 5 bases and J by 1 base; unmatched bases: 4. The germline V gene encodes CDR1 SGHTA and CDR2 FQGNSA. The CDR3 coding sequence is TGTGCCAGCAGCCACGGGACAGTTAACTATGGCTACACCTTC. Residues: CASSHGTVNYGYTF.

The V and J genes are TRBV29-1 and TRBJ1-2, with D unclear. V lost 5 bases to trimming and J lost 8 bases, with 18 bases between them. Per germline, CDR1 SQVTM and CDR2 ANQGSEA. The CDR3 consists of 13 residues. CDR3 region: CSVQLMGSGGYTF. CDR3 DNA sequence: TGCAGCGTTCAGTTGATGGGGAGTGGGGGCTACACCTTC.

This clone was detected only once. The chain recombines TRBV2 with TRBJ1-5; no clear D. The germline V gene encodes CDR1 SNHLY and CDR2 FYNNEI. The CDR3 length is 13 residues. V was shortened by 7 bases and J by 1 base, with 8 bases between the two germline ends. CDR3 loop: CASNKESNQPQHF. CDR3 coding DNA: TGTGCCAGCAATAAGGAGAGCAATCAGCCCCAGCATTTT.

This clone occurred a few times. The V gene is TRBV5-6, the J gene TRBJ1-2; 9 bases match TRBD1. Germline V gives CDR1 SGHDT, CDR2 YYEEEE. CDR3 length: 15 amino acids. Trimming cost V 0 bases and J 5 bases; bases outside gene matches: 5. CDR3 residues: CASSLGDREEYGYTF. CDR3 bases: TGTGCCAGCAGCTTGGGGGACAGGGAGGAGTATGGCTACACCTTC.

J is TRBJ1-5 and V is TRBV6-1; 7 bases match TRBD1. Trimming removed 6 bases from V and 1 base from J; junction bases left unmatched: 3. There are 14 residues in the CDR3. Germline assignment: CDR1 MNHNS and CDR2 SASEGT. The chain's CDR3 is CASSLDRSNQPQHF. In DNA form, the CDR3 reads TGTGCCAGCAGCTTGGACAGGAGCAATCAGCCCCAGCATTTT.

The rearrangement links TRBV10-3 to TRBJ2-1; TRBD2 might be the D (6 bases). In germline, CDR1 is ENHRY, CDR2 SYGVKD. Trimming pared 4 bases from V and 9 bases from J, leaving 7 bases between. This CDR3 has 11 amino acids. The chain's CDR3 is CAISGGGEQFF. CDR3 in DNA: TGTGCCATCAGTGGGGGAGGTGAGCAGTTCTTC.

This chain connects TRBV7-9 to TRBJ2-7, with a weak D call TRBD2 (5 bases). The CDR3 extends over 14 amino acids. Trimming left V 5 bases short and J 0 bases short, with 11 bases between. Germline V gene data show CDR1 as SEHNR and CDR2 as FQNEAQ (reference sequence). CDR3 loop: CASSRGRPSYEQYF. The DNA of the CDR3 is TGTGCCAGCAGCCGAGGGAGACCCTCCTACGAGCAGTACTTC.

The J gene is TRBJ1-2, the V gene TRBV7-6, with D maybe TRBD1 (5 bases). This CDR3 region has 13 residues. Trimming removed 5 bases from V and 2 bases from J, with 9 bases in between. Per the germline V gene, CDR1 is SGHVS and CDR2 is FNYEAQ. The CDR3 DNA reads as TGTGCCAGCAGCCAGGGACGGAACTATGGCTACACCTTC. Translated, it gives CASSQGRNYGYTF.